These T cell receptor beta chains were read from a single sample in a study of shared clonotypes between healthy human individuals. TCRdb's copy holds only in-frame clones and misses some; the assay was immunoSEQ multiplex PCR. The sample shows over a million clones, roughly 74% of them seen only once. Sequencing was carried out using memory CD4+ T cells from PBMCs. The receptors stem from a man between 18 and 35 years old in good health. Some clones in this sample may be carry-over from other donors' samples. CDR3s include the opening cysteine and the closing phenylalanine or tryptophan. D genes are given only for firm matches. Some rows have no size entry. The others give once, few or many, or a class for an expanded clone.

len,v_gene,abundance,j_gene,d_gene,CDR3nt,CDR3aa
15,TRBV5-4,NA,TRBJ2-7,TRBD1,TGTGCCAGCAGCTATCGGGGACAGGGGGACTACGAGCAGTACTTC,CASSYRGQGDYEQYF
15,TRBV2,NA,TRBJ2-3,NA,TGTGCCAGCAGGAAGGACCGGCTACTCACAGATACGCAGTATTTT,CASRKDRLLTDTQYF
13,TRBV28,NA,TRBJ1-5,NA,TGTGCCAGCAGACGGGGGCTAGGTCAGCCCCAGCATTTT,CASRRGLGQPQHF
14,TRBV5-1,NA,TRBJ1-1,NA,TGCGCCAGCAGCCTAATGCCGGGGGACACTGAAGCTTTCTTT,CASSLMPGDTEAFF
12,TRBV5-5,NA,TRBJ1-2,NA,TGTGCCAGCGGGATTAACTCCTATGGCTACACCTTC,CASGINSYGYTF
16,TRBV7-2,once,TRBJ2-3,TRBD2,TGTGCCAGCAGCCGAGGGACTAGCGGGAGCCTAGATACGCAGTATTTT,CASSRGTSGSLDTQYF
13,TRBV7-2,NA,TRBJ2-5,NA,TGTGCCAGCAGCCCGATTGGGAGAGAGACCCAGTACTTC,CASSPIGRETQYF
13,TRBV5-1,NA,TRBJ2-2,NA,TGCGCCAGCAGCTTGGATGGGGCCGGGGAGCTGTTTTTT,CASSLDGAGELFF
17,TRBV11-3,NA,TRBJ1-5,NA,TGTGCCAGCAGCTATCGAATACCGGCTCGTCCCAATCAGCCCCAGCATTTT,CASSYRIPARPNQPQHF
16,TRBV5-4,NA,TRBJ2-6,NA,TGTGCCAGCAGCCCTCCAGGGGCCTCTGGGGCCAACGTCCTGACTTTC,CASSPPGASGANVLTF
15,TRBV2,NA,TRBJ2-7,NA,TGTGCCAGCAACCAGGGGGGGGCTAGCTCCTACGAGCAGTACTTC,CASNQGGASSYEQYF
16,TRBV5-1,NA,TRBJ2-4,NA,TGCGCCAGCAGCGTGCAAACAGGGAATTCCAAAAACATTCAGTACTTC,CASSVQTGNSKNIQYF
16,TRBV28,NA,TRBJ1-5,TRBD1,TGTGCCAGCAGCCCTCCTACAGGGGGCGCGGGTCAGCCCCAGCATTTT,CASSPPTGGAGQPQHF
15,TRBV4-1,NA,TRBJ2-3,NA,TGCGCCAGCAGCGGGGGGACTTGGGAACCTGTAACGCAGTATTTT,CASSGGTWEPVTQYF
13,TRBV25-1,NA,TRBJ1-6,NA,TGTGCCAGCAGTGAATATACCCGGGGACCCCTCCACTTT,CASSEYTRGPLHF
17,TRBV28,NA,TRBJ2-1,TRBD1,TGTGCCAGCAGTGTGATATTGGGACAGAGAAAGGGGAATGAGCAGTTCTTC,CASSVILGQRKGNEQFF
16,TRBV27,NA,TRBJ2-2,NA,TGTGCCAGCAGTCAAATACGGGCCTCGAACACCGGGGAGCTGTTTTTT,CASSQIRASNTGELFF
14,TRBV5-1,NA,TRBJ2-7,NA,TGCGCCAGCAGCTTGTATCAGGGTCCCTACGAGCAGTACTTC,CASSLYQGPYEQYF
15,TRBV4-2,NA,TRBJ1-2,NA,TGTGCCAGCAGCCAGCCCTACAGGGAGGTGAATGGCTACACCTTC,CASSQPYREVNGYTF
13,TRBV15,NA,TRBJ1-2,NA,TGTGCCACCAGCAGAGGGTTAGGGCGCGGCTACACCTTC,CATSRGLGRGYTF
15,TRBV11-2,NA,TRBJ2-1,TRBD1,TGTGCCAGCAGCTCCTTACAGGGGGAGAGGGGTGAGCAGTTCTTC,CASSSLQGERGEQFF
12,TRBV30,NA,TRBJ1-3,TRBD1,TGTGCCTGGGGACAGGGAGGAAACACCATATATTTT,CAWGQGGNTIYF
14,TRBV2,NA,TRBJ2-3,NA,TGTGCCAGCAGCTCCCCGGCAGGGACGGGTGTGCAGTATTTT,CASSSPAGTGVQYF
15,TRBV5-6,NA,TRBJ2-5,NA,TGTGCCAGCAGCTCGGTGTGGGCGGGTCAAGAGACCCAGTACTTC,CASSSVWAGQETQYF
13,TRBV2,NA,TRBJ1-4,NA,TGTGCCAGCGTTGGCGGTGGAGGTGAAAAACTGTTTTTT,CASVGGGGEKLFF
16,TRBV4-2,NA,TRBJ2-1,NA,TGTGCCAGCAGCCAAGTTTTGGGGGTACCCTACAATGAGCAGTTCTTC,CASSQVLGVPYNEQFF
15,TRBV7-2,NA,TRBJ2-7,NA,TGTGCCAGCAGCTTAAGGGCGACGGACGCCTACGAGCAGTACTTC,CASSLRATDAYEQYF
15,TRBV28,NA,TRBJ1-5,NA,TGTGCCAGCTCCGTAGGGGGATATAGCAATCAGCCCCAGCATTTT,CASSVGGYSNQPQHF
15,TRBV30,NA,TRBJ2-2,TRBD2,TGTGCCTGCAACGCCGGGGTAGCGGGCACCGGGGAGCTGTTTTTT,CACNAGVAGTGELFF
17,TRBV18,NA,TRBJ1-1,NA,TGTGCCAGCTCACCATCTCGCTCGGAGGCGCAGGGCACTGAAGCTTTCTTT,CASSPSRSEAQGTEAFF
15,TRBV5-4,NA,TRBJ2-2,TRBD2,TGTGCCAGCAGGTACGGACTAGCGCTCGCCGGGGAGCTGTTTTTT,CASRYGLALAGELFF
16,TRBV5-1,NA,TRBJ2-1,TRBD2,TGCGCCAGCAGCTTGGTAGCGGGCCGCTCCTACAATGAGCAGTTCTTC,CASSLVAGRSYNEQFF
15,TRBV5-5,NA,TRBJ2-7,NA,TGTGCCAGCAGCTACCTTACCGGAGGCTCCTACGAGCAGTACTTC,CASSYLTGGSYEQYF
12,TRBV27,once,TRBJ1-2,NA,TGTGCCAGCAGTTCTGGTGGGAGGGGCTACACCTTC,CASSSGGRGYTF
18,TRBV4-1,NA,TRBJ2-6,TRBD1,TGCGCCAGCAGCTCTCCGGGACAGGGGGCGCTTGGGGCCAACGTCCTGACTTTC,CASSSPGQGALGANVLTF
15,TRBV15,NA,TRBJ1-2,NA,TGTGCCACCAGCAGAGATAGGGTCCCCACCGGGGGCTACACCTTC,CATSRDRVPTGGYTF
14,TRBV5-4,NA,TRBJ2-5,NA,TGTGCCAGCAGCCCGGGGGCGGGCCAAGAGACCCAGTACTTC,CASSPGAGQETQYF
12,TRBV28,NA,TRBJ1-1,TRBD1,TGTGCCAGCAGTTCCCGGGGACAGGGAGCTTTCTTT,CASSSRGQGAFF
14,TRBV5-1,once,TRBJ1-4,NA,TGCGCCAGCAGCCGCAGTTTGGGCGATGAAAAACTGTTTTTT,CASSRSLGDEKLFF
13,TRBV5-1,NA,TRBJ2-5,NA,TGCGCCAGCAGCTTGACCGATGGGCAGACCCAGTACTTC,CASSLTDGQTQYF
13,TRBV5-6,many,TRBJ1-1,NA,TGTGCCAGCAGCTTGGTAGCTGCCGCTGAAGCTTTCTTT,CASSLVAAAEAFF
14,TRBV11-1,NA,TRBJ2-1,TRBD2,TGTGCCAGCAGCTTATCGGCGGGGGGCCGAAATCGGTTCTTC,CASSLSAGGRNRFF
14,TRBV6-1,NA,TRBJ2-2,NA,TGTGCCAGCTCGGAGGGACTGAACACCGGGGAGCTGTTTTTT,CASSEGLNTGELFF
15,TRBV7-6,NA,TRBJ1-1,NA,TGTGCCAGCAGCTTAGAACCAGGGAAAAACACTGAAGCTTTCTTT,CASSLEPGKNTEAFF
9,TRBV20-1,many,TRBJ2-7,NA,TGCAGTGCTAGCTACGAGCAGTACTTC,CSASYEQYF
14,TRBV6-5,few,TRBJ1-1,NA,TGTGCCAGCAGTTACTCGATGACAGCGGCGGAAGCTTTCTTT,CASSYSMTAAEAFF
14,TRBV7-3,NA,TRBJ2-2,TRBD2,TGTGCCAGCAGGGGCGGGAGGAACACCGGGGAGCTGTTTTTT,CASRGGRNTGELFF
15,TRBV4-2,once,TRBJ1-4,TRBD1,TGTGCCAGCACCAACCAGGGACAGGGAAATGAAAAACTGTTTTTT,CASTNQGQGNEKLFF
14,TRBV25-1,NA,TRBJ2-7,TRBD1,TGTGCCAGCAGAAGCCGGGACAGCGACTACGAGCAGTACTTC,CASRSRDSDYEQYF
14,TRBV28,few,TRBJ2-7,NA,TGTGCCAGCAGTTTAGCCACAGTCCCTTTGGAGCAGTACTTC,CASSLATVPLEQYF